This TCR beta chain is from a study of cytomegalovirus exposure and HLA in healthy donors. Findings and limits, study-wide: In an earlier analysis, in fewer than 700 donors, most V segments appeared productive either ~87% or ~30% of the time. Later on, an analysis found that several of the most significant clusters appeared to be linked to common viral pathogens, which included parvovirus B19. DRB1 had the most TCR associations and HLA-C the fewest, a later analysis found, with rates varying by HLA locus. In a later analysis, TCR beta V- and J-gene trimming was associated with a missense DCLRE1C variant.

For this clone: Its specificity is unknown.

Primers included in the PCR were 60 Vbeta and 13 Jbeta primers. TCRdb keeps only in-frame clones here, not all; method: immunoSEQ multiplex PCR. Of 100,000 to 150,000 clones detected, approximately 82% appear once; the ten largest clones hold around 19%. The V end was cut by 4 bases, the J end by 0 bases, with 11 bases between. The CDR3 consists of 15 residues. Germline loops: CDR1 SGHDT, CDR2 YYEEEE. V usage is TRBV5-6 and J usage is TRBJ1-5; tentatively, D is TRBD1 (6 bases). This receptor was taken from a man younger than 30 in good health and CMV-seropositive. The sequenced sample consisted of PBMCs. CDR3 DNA: TGTGCCAGCAGCAGGACAGCTTATAGCAATCAGCCCCAGCATTTT. As protein: CASSRTAYSNQPQHF.